The present T cell receptor (beta chain) was sequenced within a study of blood T cell repertoires in COVID-19. Across the whole study: There were acute and convalescent COVID-19 samples, and they came from the United States, Italy and Spain. Nucleic acid was either cDNA or gDNA, and it came from T cells, B-cell-depleted T cells, or PBMCs.

In the authors' workflow: Cell counts per sample came from amplifying reference gene primers. Data came from immunoSEQ multiplex PCR; TCRdb stores just in-frame clones and leaves some out. The DNA gave D and trimming, while V, J and clone size come from that table. This sample has 200,000 to 250,000 clones, with about 84% found just once. Per germline, CDR1 MDHEN and CDR2 SYDVKM. The CDR3 consists of 15 residues. With 2 bases removed from V and 10 bases from J, the gap between germline ends came to 15 bases. The sample was peripheral blood. This receptor was identified in an older man with acute or convalescent COVID-19. The genes are TRBV28 and TRBJ1-6, with D perhaps matching TRBD1 (6 bases). The DNA of the CDR3 is TGTGCCAGCAGTTTAGGCCCAGGGGTGGGGTCACCCCTCCACTTT. It yields the protein CASSLGPGVGSPLHF.